This is a list of T cell receptor beta chains from one sample in a study of molecular identifiers for immune sequencing clone quantification. TCRdb recomputed calls from the PCR reads with MiXCR, one row per CDR3 protein. Of more than 450,000 distinct CDR3 sequences detected, over 20% appear once; the ten largest clones hold around 0.86%. Sequencing was carried out using naive CD8+ T cells from blood, with Jurkat cell RNA spiked in. Source of these receptors: a human donor in good health. Some libraries in this study had Jurkat cell RNA spiked in. The CDR3 runs from the conserved cysteine through the conserved F or W. The order of the fields is V gene, J gene, D gene, clone size, CDR3 protein, CDR3 DNA. The D gene is left open where the match is weak. The size entry is marked missing in some rows and otherwise reads once, few, many or a size class.

TRBV7-9	TRBJ2-3	TRBD2	many	CASSLAGRSDTQYF	TGTGCCAGCAGCCTAGCGGGAAGGTCAGATACGCAGTATTTT
TRBV6-2/TRBV6-3	TRBJ2-5	TRBD2	.	CASRPIGDYTQETQYF	TGTGCCAGCAGACCCATAGGGGACTATACACAAGAGACCCAGTACTTC
TRBV28	TRBJ2-2	TRBD2	many	CASSSRLAGVQTGELFF	TGTGCCAGCAGTTCCCGACTAGCGGGAGTACAAACCGGGGAGCTGTTTTTT
TRBV7-9	TRBJ2-5	.	many	CASSGRDTHLETQYF	TGTGCCAGCAGCGGTCGGGACACCCATCTCGAGACCCAGTACTTC
TRBV11-2	TRBJ2-7	.	.	CASSLVGKQYF	TGTGCCAGCAGCTTAGTCGGGAAGCAGTACTTC
TRBV19	TRBJ1-5	.	many	CASVGGNQPQHF	TGTGCCAGTGTGGGCGGCAATCAGCCCCAGCATTTT
TRBV6-5	TRBJ1-3	.	.	CASNRAGPGNTICF	TGTGCCAGCAACAGGGCGGGCCCTGGAAACACCATATGTTTT
TRBV7-6	TRBJ2-3	TRBD2	many	CASSPSAGGFTDTQYF	TGTGCCAGCAGCCCTTCAGCGGGAGGGTTCACAGATACGCAGTATTTT
TRBV11-2	TRBJ2-1	.	few	CASSSLKVGSPDNEQFF	TGTGCCAGCAGCTCCCTTAAAGTCGGGAGCCCCGACAATGAGCAGTTCTTC
TRBV7-6	TRBJ1-5	.	many	CASSWGPRQPQHF	TGTGCCAGCAGCTGGGGTCCTAGACAGCCCCAGCATTTT
TRBV11-2	TRBJ2-1	.	.	CASSSEPSTGYEGNEQFF	TGTGCCAGCAGCTCTGAGCCCTCAACAGGGTATGAGGGGAATGAGCAGTTCTTC
TRBV19	TRBJ1-5	TRBD1	few	CASSIGDRGVNQPQHF	TGTGCCAGTAGTATAGGGGACAGGGGGGTAAATCAGCCCCAGCATTTT
TRBV12-3/TRBV12-4	TRBJ2-7	.	.	CASSLGGALNEQYF	TGTGCCAGCAGTTTGGGGGGTGCCCTAAACGAGCAGTACTTC
TRBV5-1	TRBJ2-5	TRBD2	many	CASSGDLVGGLETQYF	TGCGCCAGCAGCGGGGACCTAGTGGGAGGGTTGGAGACCCAGTACTTC
TRBV7-9	TRBJ2-7	TRBD2	.	CASSPESAGVTYEQYF	TGTGCCAGCAGCCCCGAGTCGGCGGGGGTCACCTACGAGCAGTACTTC
TRBV6-5	TRBJ2-1	.	many	CASSGGWGVYNEQFF	TGTGCCAGCAGCGGGGGATGGGGGGTCTACAATGAGCAGTTCTTC
TRBV13	TRBJ1-5	.	.	CASSLGGYRDSQPQHF	TGTGCCAGCAGCTTAGGTGGATATAGGGATAGTCAGCCCCAGCATTTT
TRBV30	TRBJ1-1	.	few	CAWSVGAGTEAFF	TGTGCCTGGAGTGTAGGGGCAGGCACTGAAGCTTTCTTT
TRBV4-1	TRBJ1-6	.	many	CASSQSYNSPLHF	TGCGCCAGCAGCCAGTCGTATAATTCACCCCTCCACTTT
TRBV14	TRBJ2-5	TRBD2	few	CASSQGPGLGLSETQYF	TGTGCCAGCAGCCAAGGCCCGGGACTAGGATTGTCAGAGACCCAGTACTTC
TRBV5-1	TRBJ2-1	.	many	CASSLVQLYNEQFF	TGCGCCAGCAGCTTGGTGCAGCTTTACAATGAGCAGTTCTTC
TRBV11-3	TRBJ2-1	TRBD2	.	CASSPRMTSEVNEQFF	TGTGCCAGCAGCCCGCGGATGACTAGCGAGGTAAATGAGCAGTTCTTC
TRBV4-1	TRBJ2-3	.	many	CASRLGLQSTDTQYF	TGCGCCAGCAGATTGGGACTGCAGAGCACAGATACGCAGTATTTT
TRBV6-5	TRBJ1-1	.	many	CASKTGTEAFF	TGTGCCAGCAAAACAGGCACTGAAGCTTTCTTT
TRBV6-5	TRBJ1-1	.	many	CASKNTGGDTEAFF	TGTGCCAGCAAAAACACGGGGGGGGACACTGAAGCTTTCTTT
TRBV10-3	TRBJ2-1	.	few	CAISGGHEQFF	TGTGCCATCAGTGGTGGTCATGAGCAGTTCTTC
TRBV5-6	TRBJ1-1	.	.	CASSILGHILF	TGTGCCAGCTCAATCCTCGGACACATCCTCTTT
TRBV30	TRBJ2-3	.	many	CAWSDTGLTDTQYF	TGTGCCTGGAGTGATACAGGGTTAACAGATACGCAGTATTTT
TRBV19	TRBJ2-7	.	many	CASSPQTASYEQYF	TGTGCCAGTAGTCCCCAGACAGCATCCTACGAGCAGTACTTC
TRBV19	TRBJ2-7	.	.	CASSIGGQTSYEQYF	TGTGCCAGTAGTATCGGCGGACAGACGTCCTACGAGCAGTACTTC
TRBV7-6	TRBJ2-5	.	.	CASSPLGGLPGGEETQYF	TGTGCCAGCAGCCCACTGGGGGGACTCCCTGGAGGCGAAGAGACCCAGTACTTC
TRBV9	TRBJ2-2	TRBD2	many	CASSVSSGDTGELFF	TGTGCCAGCAGCGTTTCTAGCGGGGACACCGGGGAGCTGTTTTTT
TRBV12-3/TRBV12-4	TRBJ2-3	TRBD1	many	CASSPGQGLVPDTQYF	TGTGCCAGCAGCCCCGGACAGGGTTTGGTTCCAGATACGCAGTATTTT
TRBV29-1	TRBJ1-2	.	many	CSVDGQATGYTF	TGCAGCGTTGACGGTCAGGCGACTGGCTACACCTTC
TRBV9	TRBJ2-3	.	many	CASSEVAGTDTQYF	TGTGCCAGCAGCGAGGTAGCTGGCACAGATACGCAGTATTTT
TRBV9	TRBJ2-6	.	few	CASSEWEFSGANVLTF	TGTGCCAGCAGCGAGTGGGAATTCTCTGGGGCCAACGTCCTGACTTTC
TRBV6-2/TRBV6-3	TRBJ1-1	TRBD1	many	CASSLWTGVRTEAFF	TGTGCCAGCAGTTTGTGGACAGGGGTTCGCACTGAAGCTTTCTTT
TRBV7-9	TRBJ2-3	.	many	CASTGAREVTDTQYF	TGTGCCAGCACCGGGGCGCGGGAAGTGACAGATACGCAGTATTTT
TRBV6-6	TRBJ1-1	.	many	CASSYSIERMNTEAFF	TGTGCCAGCAGTTACTCGATAGAACGAATGAACACTGAAGCTTTCTTT
TRBV20-1	TRBJ2-2	.	many	CSARALAGLNTGELFF	TGCAGTGCTAGAGCCCTGGCTGGACTCAACACCGGGGAGCTGTTTTTT
TRBV5-1	TRBJ2-5	TRBD1	many	CASSFKGGAGETQYF	TGCGCCAGCAGCTTTAAAGGGGGCGCCGGGGAGACCCAGTACTTC
TRBV20-1	TRBJ2-3	TRBD2	many	CSARDSSGTTDTQYF	TGCAGTGCTAGAGATTCTAGCGGAACCACAGATACGCAGTATTTT
TRBV7-9	TRBJ2-6	.	many	CASSLSGTAPGANVLTF	TGTGCCAGCAGCTTAAGTGGAACCGCCCCTGGGGCCAACGTCCTGACTTTC
TRBV7-9	TRBJ2-5	TRBD2	few	CASSLASGIGKTQYF	TGTGCCAGCAGCTTGGCTAGCGGGATCGGAAAGACCCAGTACTTC
TRBV19	TRBJ2-2	.	few	CASISPNTGELFF	TGTGCCAGTATTAGTCCAAACACCGGGGAGCTGTTTTTT
TRBV20-1	TRBJ1-5	.	many	CSARDEGLGNQPQHF	TGCAGTGCTAGAGATGAGGGCCTGGGGAATCAGCCCCAGCATTTT
TRBV12-3/TRBV12-4	TRBJ2-3	.	many	CASSLGPPSTDTQYF	TGTGCCAGCAGTTTGGGACCACCTAGCACAGATACGCAGTATTTT
TRBV2	TRBJ1-5	TRBD1	.	CASSMDRGGNQPQHF	TGTGCCAGCAGTATGGACAGGGGAGGCAATCAGCCCCAGCATTTT
TRBV7-8	TRBJ1-5	.	many	CASSLLAGTGQPQHF	TGTGCCAGCAGCTTATTGGCGGGAACAGGACAGCCCCAGCATTTT
TRBV9	TRBJ2-5	.	few	CASSVADKEETQYF	TGTGCCAGCAGCGTAGCAGATAAAGAAGAGACCCAGTACTTC
TRBV4-3	TRBJ2-3	.	.	CASSQERLIGADTQYF	TGCGCCAGCAGCCAAGAACGGCTAATAGGGGCAGATACGCAGTATTTT
TRBV9	TRBJ2-3	TRBD2	many	CASSGAGTSGFTDTQYF	TGTGCCAGCAGCGGAGCAGGGACTAGCGGATTCACAGATACGCAGTATTTT
TRBV3-1	TRBJ2-7	TRBD1	once	CASSPAGQGDEQYF	TGTGCCAGCAGCCCAGCGGGACAGGGGGACGAGCAGTACTTC